A single sample is the source of the 30 T cell receptor beta chains below, sequenced in a study of blood T cell repertoires in COVID-19. The protocol was immunoSEQ multiplex PCR, while the TCRdb copy is restricted to in-frame clones and leaves out a portion. The sample has roughly 200,000 clones; approximately 90% are singletons. The sample was peripheral blood. The source of these receptors is an elderly man with acute or convalescent COVID-19.

This chain connects TRBV3-1 (or the pseudogene TRBV3-2) to TRBJ2-1; 7 bases map to TRBD2. In germline, CDR1 is LGHDT, CDR2 YNNKEL (reference sequence). The CDR3 covers 14 residues. The V gene end was trimmed by 5 bases and the J gene end by 7 bases; junction bases not matched to a gene: 8. CDR3 residues: CASSSAGVGNEQFF. CDR3 coding DNA: TGTGCCAGCAGCTCCGCGGGAGTTGGAAATGAGCAGTTCTTC.

The chain carries TRBV27 and TRBJ1-1; the D is unclear. V gave up 8 bases and J gave up 1 base, with 14 bases separating them. The CDR3 runs 14 residues. Germline loops: CDR1 MNHEY, CDR2 SMNVEV (reference sequence). The CDR3 DNA reads as TGTGCCAGCGCGAGGGTGGCGGGGAACACTGAAGCTTTCTTT. It specifies CASARVAGNTEAFF.

The chain combines TRBV4-2 with TRBJ2-3; the D gene is possibly TRBD2 (6 bases). This CDR3 contains 15 residues. The germline CDR1 and CDR2 sequences are LGHNA and YNFKEQ. Deletions cut 4 bases from V and 3 bases from J, with 14 bases between. CDR3 bases: TGTGCCAGCAGCCTTCGACTAGAGGCGACAGATACGCAGTATTTT. The encoded protein is CASSLRLEATDTQYF.

The chain uses TRBV11-2 and TRBJ2-2; TRBD2 aligns across 7 bases. The CDR3 is 15 amino acids. Unmatched junction bases numbered 9, after V lost 7 bases and J lost 4 bases. CDR1 is SGHAT, CDR2 FQNNGV, per germline. The CDR3 DNA reads as TGTGCCAGCAACCCTGGGGGGGGTAGCACCGGGGAGCTGTTTTTT. As protein: CASNPGGGSTGELFF.

The CDR3 bases are TGTGCCACTGGACAGGGGTTGTACGAGCAGTACTTC. This encodes CATGQGLYEQYF. This chain joins TRBV7-9 and TRBJ2-7; 9 positions agree with TRBD1. CDR1 is SEHNR and CDR2 is FQNEAQ in the germline V gene (reference sequence). The J segment lost 4 bases and the V segment lost 10 bases, leaving 5 bases of the junction unmatched. This CDR3 region has 12 residues. The full variable domain, rest sourced from reference TRBV7-9 and TRBJ2-7, is DTGVSQNPRHKITKRGQNVTFRCDPISEHNRLYWYRQTLGQGPEFLTYFQNEAQLEKSRLLSDRFSAERPKGSFSTLEIQRTEQGDSAMYLCATGQGLYEQYFGPGTRLTVT.

The chain links TRBV10-3 to TRBJ1-1; 10 bases are shared with TRBD1. Per the germline V gene, CDR1 is ENHRY and CDR2 is SYGVKD. The junction had 4 bases not matched to a gene; V was cut back by 6 bases and J by 6 bases. The CDR3 is 13 residues long. CDR3 in DNA: TGTGCCATCAGCGCCGGGACAGGGGCTGAAGCTTTCTTT. This gives the protein CAISAGTGAEAFF.

The gene calls are TRBV7-2 and TRBJ1-2; D ambiguous. The CDR3 totals 15 residues. Germline lookup yields CDR1 SGHTA and CDR2 FQGNSA. Trimming cost V 1 base and J 0 bases, with 9 bases left between them. CDR3 sequence: CASSLVANPNYGYTF. The CDR3 DNA follows: TGTGCCAGCAGCTTAGTGGCCAACCCTAACTATGGCTACACCTTC.

V and J are TRBV27 and TRBJ2-7; 9 bases are shared with TRBD2. Losses at the gene ends were 8 bases for V and 4 bases for J; bases not matched to a gene: 6. The CDR3 is 13 amino acids. CDR1 and CDR2 from the germline V gene are MNHEY and SMNVEV (reference sequence). CDR3 nucleotide sequence: TGTGCCAGCCGGGCGGGAGGGCCGTACGAGCAGTACTTC. It codes for CASRAGGPYEQYF.

A single count supports this clone. This chain connects TRBV19 to TRBJ2-7, with D unclear. This CDR3 comprises 13 residues. CDR1 and CDR2 from the germline V gene are LNHDA and SQIVND (reference sequence). The ends were cut back, 5 bases at V and 3 bases at J, with 11 bases in the middle. As DNA, the CDR3 is TGTGCCAGTAGTTCGAGACATCTCTACGAGCAGTACTTC. Its translation is CASSSRHLYEQYF.

This chain joins TRBV29-1 and TRBJ1-5; D is unclear. From germline, CDR1 is SQVTM and CDR2 ANQGSEA. Trimming removed 5 bases at V and 0 bases at J, with 11 bases between. This CDR3 spans 14 amino acids. The CDR3 bases are TGCAGCGTTTGCGACGGGTATAGCAATCAGCCCCAGCATTTT. It translates to CSVCDGYSNQPQHF.

The chain recombines TRBV9 with TRBJ2-3, with D perhaps TRBD1 (6 bases). Germline V gives CDR1 SGDLS, CDR2 YYNGEE. V lost 4 bases and J 6 bases, leaving 12 bases between the germline ends. The CDR3 has 13 residues. The CDR3 coding sequence is TGTGCCAGCAGCCCCCAGGGGTTGGATACGCAGTATTTT. Translating gives CASSPQGLDTQYF.

The genes are TRBV9 and TRBJ1-2; D not resolved. V was trimmed by 0 bases and J by 7 bases, leaving 13 bases between them. This CDR3 region has 14 residues. CDR1 is SGDLS, CDR2 YYNGEE, per germline. The CDR3 protein is CASSVGSAGSGYTF. CDR3 in DNA: TGTGCCAGCAGCGTAGGGTCCGCGGGGTCTGGCTACACCTTC.

The chain is built from TRBV6-2 or TRBV6-3 and TRBJ2-1; perhaps TRBD1 as D (5 bases). CDR1 and CDR2 from the germline V gene are MNHEY and SVGEGT. The CDR3 covers 13 residues. Trimming removed 2 bases at V and 9 bases at J, with 11 bases between. Here the CDR3 DNA reads TGTGCCAGCAGTTACGGTCCAGGGCGTGAGCAGTTCTTC. Amino acid sequence: CASSYGPGREQFF.

This chain uses TRBV28 with TRBJ1-1, with D maybe TRBD1 (6 bases). V lost 2 bases to trimming and J lost 4 bases, with 11 bases between them. CDR3 size: 14 residues. The V gene's germline CDR1 is MDHEN and CDR2 SYDVKM. The CDR3 DNA follows: TGTGCCAGCAGTTTAGCACAGGGCTTCACTGAAGCTTTCTTT. This codes for CASSLAQGFTEAFF.

V and J are TRBV18 and TRBJ2-2; tentative D call: TRBD1 (6 bases). V was clipped by 4 bases and J by 6 bases, with 9 bases between them. Germline V gene sequence: CDR1 KGHSH, CDR2 LQKENI. This CDR3 has 13 residues. The CDR3 sequence is CASSRQESGELFF. CDR3 nucleotide sequence: TGTGCCAGCTCACGACAGGAGTCCGGGGAGCTGTTTTTT.

This clone was seen just once. The chain joins TRBV7-2 to TRBJ2-3, with a weak D call TRBD2 (6 bases). CDR1 is SGHTA, CDR2 FQGNSA, per germline. This CDR3 is 17 amino acids long. Trimming stripped 6 bases from V and 4 bases from J, with 23 bases between. The CDR3 spells CASRRLGGKGFADTQYF. For the CDR3, the DNA is TGTGCCAGCAGGAGACTAGGAGGGAAGGGTTTTGCAGATACGCAGTATTTT.

The chain carries TRBV7-2 and TRBJ2-2; possibly TRBD1 for D (6 bases). This CDR3 is 14 amino acids long. Germline CDR1 reads SGHTA; CDR2 reads FQGNSA. V lost 5 bases, J lost 7 bases, and 14 bases lay in between. CDR3 bases: TGTGCCAGCAGCCCCTCCAGGGGAATCGGGGAGCTGTTTTTT. Amino acid sequence: CASSPSRGIGELFF.

The DNA of the CDR3 is TGTGCCAGCTCACGACGGACAGGGAGAGGGACAGATACGCAGTATTTT. It specifies CASSRRTGRGTDTQYF. The V gene is TRBV18, the J gene TRBJ2-3, with 8 nucleotides matching TRBD1. The CDR3 length is 16 residues. V was pared by 4 bases and J by 3 bases, with 9 bases of the junction left unmatched. The germline V gene encodes CDR1 KGHSH and CDR2 LQKENI.

The chain has TRBV19 and TRBJ1-4; 12 nucleotides agree with TRBD1. The V and J ends lost 6 bases and 8 bases, in that order; junction bases with no gene match: 13. This CDR3 has 17 residues. Germline values: CDR1 LNHDA, CDR2 SQIVND (reference sequence). The CDR3 coding sequence is TGTGCCAGTAGGTCCGGGACAGGGGGCCTTGATGGCGAAAAACTGTTTTTT. It codes for CASRSGTGGLDGEKLFF.

V usage is TRBV6-5 and J usage is TRBJ1-2; TRBD1 aligns across 7 bases. The V gene end was trimmed by 2 bases and the J gene end by 4 bases; junction bases not matched to a gene: 4. The CDR3 spans 14 residues. From germline, CDR1 is MNHEY and CDR2 SVGAGI. CDR3 DNA sequence: TGTGCCAGCAGTTACAGGGGGCGCAGCTATGGCTACACCTTC. Amino acid sequence: CASSYRGRSYGYTF.

The chain combines TRBV15 with TRBJ1-2; 8 nucleotides align to TRBD1. Unmatched junction bases numbered 2, after V lost 4 bases and J lost 4 bases. Looked up from germline, CDR1 is LNHNV and CDR2 is YYDKDF (reference sequence). This CDR3 spans 13 amino acids. The CDR3 sequence is CATSTGGGYGYTF. The CDR3 bases are TGTGCCACCAGCACAGGGGGCGGCTATGGCTACACCTTC.

The chain has TRBV12-3 or TRBV12-4 and TRBJ2-4; unclear D gene. The CDR3 sequence is 12 residues long. V dropped 5 bases and J dropped 8 bases, with 10 bases sitting between them. The CDR3 loop reads CASSLTLYIQYF. The DNA of the CDR3 is TGTGCCAGCAGTCTTACACTATACATTCAGTACTTC.

The V and J genes are TRBV24-1 and TRBJ1-1, with TRBD1 as a possible D gene (6 bases). Germline CDR1 reads KGHDR; CDR2 reads SFDVKD. V was cut by 6 bases and J by 4 bases, with 8 bases left in between. The CDR3 sequence is 12 residues long. CDR3 region: CATSRGGTEAFF. Written as DNA, the CDR3 is TGTGCCACCAGTAGAGGGGGCACTGAAGCTTTCTTT.

The rearrangement uses TRBV28 and TRBJ2-1; 7 bases agree with TRBD1. Germline V gene data show CDR1 as MDHEN and CDR2 as SYDVKM. CDR3 length equals 18 residues. The V gene end was trimmed by 1 base and the J gene end by 1 base; junction bases not matched to a gene: 10. Here the CDR3 DNA reads TGTGCCAGCAGTTTATTCTCAGGGGGAGATCTTTCCTACAATGAGCAGTTCTTC. Translated: CASSLFSGGDLSYNEQFF.

The chain recombines TRBV3-1 (or the pseudogene TRBV3-2) with TRBJ2-2; tentatively, D is TRBD1 (6 bases). V lost 6 bases to trimming and J lost 4 bases, with 12 bases between them. The CDR3 totals 14 residues. Germline-derived CDR1 and CDR2 are LGHDT and YNNKEL (reference sequence). The CDR3 protein is CASRDDRSTGELFF. The CDR3, as DNA: TGTGCCAGCAGGGACGACAGGTCCACCGGGGAGCTGTTTTTT.

This sequence joins TRBV2 and TRBJ2-1, with D possibly TRBD1 on 6 matching bases. Germline V gene data show CDR1 as SNHLY and CDR2 as FYNNEI. Trimming took 8 bases from V and 0 from J, leaving 17 bases between them. CDR3 length: 16 amino acids. The CDR3 DNA reads as TGTGCCAGCGGCCAGAGTGGGGACATCTCCTACAATGAGCAGTTCTTC. It yields the protein CASGQSGDISYNEQFF.

The chain links TRBV5-1 to TRBJ1-1; D gene ambiguous. CDR3 length: 15 amino acids. The germline V gene has CDR1 SGHRS and CDR2 YFSETQ. The V end was cut by 4 bases, the J end by 4 bases, with 17 bases between. DNA of the CDR3: TGCGCCAGCAGCCCCTATGAGGGATCGGGCACTGAAGCTTTCTTT. It is translated as CASSPYEGSGTEAFF.

The rearrangement uses TRBV20-1 and TRBJ2-7; D remains ambiguous. Germline values: CDR1 DFQATT, CDR2 SNEGSKA (reference sequence). The CDR3 length is 13 residues. V shed 3 bases and J shed 3 bases, with 12 bases lying between them. The DNA of the CDR3 is TGCAGTGCTAGTTGCCTCCACTTCTACGAGCAGTACGTC. Amino acid sequence: CSASCLHFYEQYV.

The chain links TRBV19 to TRBJ2-7; 7 bases are shared with TRBD1. The germline CDR1 and CDR2 sequences are LNHDA and SQIVND (reference sequence). The J segment lost 3 bases and the V segment lost 5 bases, leaving 7 bases of the junction unmatched. CDR3 length: 14 amino acids. CDR3 loop: CASSGDSRFYEQYF. CDR3 in DNA: TGTGCCAGTAGTGGGGACAGTCGATTCTACGAGCAGTACTTC.

This chain joins TRBV7-2 and TRBJ1-5; TRBD1 matches 8 bases. Germline V gives CDR1 SGHTA, CDR2 FQGNSA. J lost 5 bases, V lost 4 bases, and 4 bases had no gene match. The CDR3 spans 14 residues. CDR3 nucleotides: TGTGCCAGCAGCTCCGGACAGGGCCATCAGCCCCAGCATTTT. This sequence encodes CASSSGQGHQPQHF. The full variable domain, with the rest looked up from reference TRBV7-2 and TRBJ1-5, is GAGVSQSPSNKVTEKGKDVELRCDPISGHTALYWYRQSLGQGLEFLIYFQGNSAPDKSGLPSDRFSAERTGGSVSTLTIQRTQQEDSAVYLCASSSGQGHQPQHFGDGTRLSIL.